This T cell receptor (beta chain) is drawn from a study of blood T cell repertoires in COVID-19. Study at large: Sample material is recorded as cDNA or gDNA derived from T cells, B-cell-depleted T cells, or PBMCs.

Original methodology: Amplifying reference gene primers gave estimates of nucleated cell counts. The data were produced by immunoSEQ multiplex PCR, yet TCRdb's version contains in-frame clones alone and is incomplete. V and J calls and clone size are given by that table; D and trimming were obtained from the DNA. The sample includes tens of thousands of clones, 81% of them seen just once. Seattle cases were enrolled at active infection and followed longitudinally. In germline, CDR1 is KGHSH, CDR2 LQKENI. The CDR3 has 15 amino acids. Trimming at V came to 3 bases and at J to 5 bases, leaving 6 bases not matched to a gene.

This chain uses TRBV18 with TRBJ2-7; TRBD2 matches at 11 bases. The receptor comes from a woman of 80 years or more with COVID-19, enrolled during active disease. The sequenced material came from peripheral blood. The chain's CDR3 is CASSPVTSGSDEQYF. The CDR3 nucleotides read TGTGCCAGCTCACCGGTAACTAGCGGGAGCGACGAGCAGTACTTC.